Below are 14 T cell receptor beta chains sequenced from a single sample in a study of cytomegalovirus exposure and HLA in healthy donors. The method was immunoSEQ multiplex PCR; TCRdb's version includes in-frame clones alone and lacks a portion of them. This table holds over 130,000 clones, about 88% found once. Source material: PBMCs. Source of these receptors: a man between 18 and 35 years old in good health and CMV-seropositive.

CDR3 nucleotide sequence: TGTGCCAGTAGTGCGCAGGGGAGTGCCTACGAGCAGTACTTC. Residues: CASSAQGSAYEQYF. This rearrangement joins TRBV19 to TRBJ2-7, with D tentatively TRBD1 (6 bases). V was pared by 5 bases and J by 2 bases, with 13 bases between. CDR1 LNHDA and CDR2 SQIVND come from the germline V gene (reference sequence). This CDR3 region has 14 residues.

The chain combines TRBV2 with TRBJ2-1; 14 bases are shared with TRBD2. The CDR3 is made up of 16 amino acids. J was trimmed by 6 bases and V by 6 bases; bases with no gene match: 7. Germline V CDR1 and CDR2: SNHLY, FYNNEI. The CDR3 sequence: CASSGLAGGRGNEQFF. The CDR3 DNA reads TGTGCCAGCAGCGGACTAGCGGGAGGCCGGGGCAATGAGCAGTTCTTC.

The genes are TRBV7-6 and TRBJ2-1; 14 bases align to TRBD2. CDR1 is SGHVS, CDR2 FNYEAQ, per germline. The CDR3 consists of 18 residues. Losses at the gene ends were 5 bases for V and 6 bases for J; bases not matched to a gene: 12. CDR3 DNA: TGTGCCAGCAGCCTGACCGGGACTAGCGGGAGAGGGGGCAATGAGCAGTTCTTC. It yields the protein CASSLTGTSGRGGNEQFF.

The rearrangement joins TRBV25-1 to TRBJ2-7; 7 bases map to TRBD2. V trimming: 3 bases; J trimming: 3 bases; junction bases outside the gene matches: 11. The germline gives CDR1 MGHDK, CDR2 SYGVNS. The CDR3 spans 16 residues. The CDR3 here is CASSDHPGGGRYEQYF. The CDR3 DNA is TGTGCCAGCAGTGACCACCCGGGGGGAGGGCGCTACGAGCAGTACTTC.

The gene calls are TRBV5-1 and TRBJ1-3; a weak D match, TRBD1 (6 bases). The CDR3 runs 14 residues. Germline V CDR1 and CDR2: SGHRS, YFSETQ. V was cut by 4 bases and J by 4 bases, with 12 bases left in between. The DNA of the CDR3 is TGCGCCAGCAGCACAACAGGGACCGGAAACACCATATATTTT. It specifies CASSTTGTGNTIYF.

The chain joins TRBV4-2 to TRBJ1-2; D is uncertain. V was cut by 4 bases and J by 3 bases, with 9 bases left in between. The CDR3 has 13 amino acids. CDR1 is LGHNA, CDR2 YNFKEQ, per germline. The CDR3 nucleotides are TGTGCCAGCAGCCTAGTGGGCGACTATGGCTACACCTTC. Translation gives CASSLVGDYGYTF.

The genes are TRBV7-9 and TRBJ2-5; D gene uncertain. The ends were cut back, 4 bases at V and 10 bases at J, with 13 bases in the middle. This CDR3 is built from 12 residues. Germline V gene sequence: CDR1 SEHNR, CDR2 FQNEAQ (reference sequence). CDR3 in amino acids: CASSSQALDQYF. CDR3 DNA sequence: TGTGCCAGCAGCTCTCAGGCCCTTGACCAGTACTTC.

This chain links TRBV28 with TRBJ2-7; 11 bases match TRBD2. V lost 1 base to trimming and J lost 13 bases; unmatched junction nucleotides: 9. Germline loops: CDR1 MDHEN, CDR2 SYDVKM. The CDR3 sequence is 14 residues long. CDR3 loop: CASSLSASGRPHYF. For the CDR3, the DNA is TGTGCCAGCAGTTTATCGGCTAGCGGGAGGCCACATTACTTC.

The chain is built from TRBV13 and TRBJ2-1; D is perhaps TRBD1 (6 bases). CDR1 and CDR2 (germline): PRHDT, FYEKMQ (reference sequence). The CDR3 length is 14 residues. V lost 2 bases and J 8 bases, leaving 13 bases between the germline ends. CDR3 amino acids: CASSLRQARDEQFF. CDR3 nucleotide sequence: TGTGCCAGCAGCTTACGACAGGCGAGGGATGAGCAGTTCTTC.

This chain connects TRBV5-8 to TRBJ1-2, with 7 bases matching TRBD1. This CDR3 region has 18 residues. Germline-derived CDR1 and CDR2 are SGHTS and YDEGEE. Trimming removed 3 bases from V and 3 bases from J; junction bases left unmatched: 17. The CDR3 region is CASSSFHLTGARHYGYTF. The CDR3 DNA sequence: TGTGCCAGCAGCTCTTTCCACCTTACAGGGGCTCGGCACTATGGCTACACCTTC.

The rearrangement links TRBV9 to TRBJ2-5, with D hard to call. In germline, CDR1 is SGDLS, CDR2 YYNGEE. The CDR3 sequence is 15 residues long. With 0 bases removed from V and 0 bases from J, the gap between germline ends came to 9 bases. This CDR3 is CASSVEAGYQETQYF. The CDR3 bases are TGTGCCAGCAGCGTAGAGGCAGGCTACCAAGAGACCCAGTACTTC.

The chain couples TRBV9 to TRBJ1-3, with no clear D. The germline CDR1 and CDR2 sequences are SGDLS and YYNGEE. The CDR3 consists of 14 residues. The V end lost 0 bases, the J end lost 2 bases, and 6 bases lay between the germline ends. This CDR3 reads CASSVVGAGNTIYF. CDR3 coding DNA: TGTGCCAGCAGCGTAGTCGGTGCTGGAAACACCATATATTTT.

CDR3 sequence: CASSFDGVYGYTF. CDR3 DNA: TGTGCCAGCAGTTTCGACGGGGTCTATGGCTACACCTTC. The chain uses TRBV7-9 and TRBJ1-2; D unresolved. Germline assignment: CDR1 SEHNR and CDR2 FQNEAQ (reference sequence). Trimming stripped 6 bases from V and 4 bases from J, with 12 bases between. This CDR3 has 13 amino acids. Full variable domain (missing parts from reference TRBV7-9 and TRBJ1-2): DTGVSQNPRHKITKRGQNVTFRCDPISEHNRLYWYRQTLGQGPEFLTYFQNEAQLEKSRLLSDRFSAERPKGSFSTLEIQRTEQGDSAMYLCASSFDGVYGYTFGSGTRLTVV.

The J gene is TRBJ2-3, the V gene TRBV7-2, with D possibly being TRBD1 (6 bases). Trimming shortened V by 3 bases and J by 2 bases, and 18 bases separated the two germline ends. Germline V CDR1 and CDR2: SGHTA, FQGNSA. CDR3 size: 17 residues. The CDR3 here is CASSFDRPLIATDTQYF. In DNA form, the CDR3 reads TGTGCCAGCAGCTTCGACAGGCCATTGATAGCCACAGATACGCAGTATTTT.